This record concerns one T cell receptor beta chain sequence. Antigen specificity is unknown. This specimen comes from a study of long-term antiretroviral therapy in people with HIV. Study results and caveats: Diversity measured after ART increased yet remained under transplant donor controls.

The length of the CDR3 is 12 residues. Germline-derived CDR1 and CDR2 are LNHDA and SQIVND (reference sequence). Trimming cost V 1 base and J 8 bases, with 8 bases left between them. Samples were assayed with immunoSEQ v3.0 at survey level. TCRdb's table, derived via immunoSEQ multiplex PCR, lists solely in-frame clones and lacks some. The sample includes 24,000 or so clones, 86% of them seen just once. The rearrangement joins TRBV19 to TRBJ1-2; D may be TRBD1 (5 bases). This clonotype originated in a young woman with HIV. The specimen was unsorted PBMCs, collected 1.9 years after starting antiretroviral therapy. In DNA form, the CDR3 reads TGTGCCAGTAGTATAGGCGGGGACGGCTACACCTTC. Translated, it gives CASSIGGDGYTF.